The 30 T cell receptor beta chains given below trace back to one sample, sequenced in a study of cytomegalovirus exposure and HLA in healthy donors. The PCR had 60 Vbeta and 13 Jbeta primers. Profiled with immunoSEQ multiplex PCR; TCRdb holds only in-frame clones, not every one. The sample holds about 110,000 clones; just under 70% are singletons and the top ten take 5.4%. Material for sequencing was PBMCs. The origin of the receptors is an older woman in good health and CMV-seropositive.

The CDR3 here is CSVDPNTDTQYF. The CDR3 DNA sequence: TGCAGCGTTGACCCAAACACAGATACGCAGTATTTT. The chain has TRBV29-1 and TRBJ2-3; D not resolved. CDR3 size: 12 residues. CDR1 is SQVTM and CDR2 is ANQGSEA in the germline V gene. V lost 3 bases, J lost 2 bases, and 6 bases lay in between.

This chain links TRBV7-9 with TRBJ1-5; a weak D match, TRBD1 (6 bases). The CDR3 is made up of 16 amino acids. The V gene lost 4 bases and the J gene lost 0 bases, with 13 bases spanning the gap. Germline V CDR1 and CDR2: SEHNR, FQNEAQ (reference sequence). CDR3 bases: TGTGCCAGCAGCTCAAATCAGGGGACTAGCAATCAGCCCCAGCATTTT. This translates into CASSSNQGTSNQPQHF.

J is TRBJ2-7 and V is TRBV2, with TRBD1 as a possible D gene (6 bases). CDR3 length equals 14 residues. V was clipped by 0 bases and J by 6 bases, with 12 bases between them. Looked up from germline, CDR1 is SNHLY and CDR2 is FYNNEI. The CDR3 region has the DNA TGTGCCAGCAGTGAAGCTCACAGGGAATCCGAGCAGTACTTC. Its translation is CASSEAHRESEQYF. Based on the CDR3 plus reference TRBV2 and TRBJ2-7, the full variable domain is EPEVTQTPSHQVTQMGQEVILRCVPISNHLYFYWYRQILGQKVEFLVSFYNNEISEKSEIFDDQFSVERPDGSNFTLKIRSTKLEDSAMYFCASSEAHRESEQYFGPGTRLTVT.

The genes are TRBV6-6 and TRBJ1-4; D is uncertain. Trimming shortened V by 5 bases and J by 6 bases, and 16 bases separated the two germline ends. The CDR3 has 15 residues. Germline V gives CDR1 MNHNY, CDR2 SVGAGI (reference sequence). The CDR3 reads CASSPPAEWYEKLFF. The DNA for the CDR3 is TGTGCCAGCAGTCCCCCCGCGGAGTGGTATGAAAAACTGTTTTTT.

The J gene is TRBJ2-3, the V gene TRBV4-1, with a weak D call TRBD2 (5 bases). The ends were cut back, 8 bases at V and 4 bases at J, with 10 bases in the middle. Germline V lookup: CDR1 MGHRA, CDR2 YSYEKL. The CDR3 totals 12 residues. The DNA for the CDR3 is TGCGCCAGCGGGGTCGGGGCAGATACGCAGTATTTT. It codes for CASGVGADTQYF.

The genes are TRBV19 and TRBJ2-5, with D hard to call. Germline CDR1 and CDR2: LNHDA and SQIVND (reference sequence). CDR3 length equals 14 residues. V lost 3 bases and J 1 base, leaving 9 bases between the germline ends. Here the CDR3 reads CASSIGAPQETQYF. CDR3 DNA: TGTGCCAGTAGTATCGGAGCCCCCCAAGAGACCCAGTACTTC.

This clone appeared once. The chain combines TRBV5-1 with TRBJ2-1; 16 bases agree with TRBD2. The CDR3 length is 15 residues. Germline V lookup: CDR1 SGHRS, CDR2 YFSETQ. V trimming: 3 bases; J trimming: 15 bases; junction bases outside the gene matches: 9. CDR3 nucleotides: TGCGCCAGCAGCTCCCCGGGACTAGCGGGGGGGCGTTCGTTCTTC. Amino acid sequence: CASSSPGLAGGRSFF.

This clone occurred once. The rearrangement uses TRBV19 and TRBJ1-2, with TRBD1 matching over 8 bases. The CDR3 totals 13 residues. The junction had 6 bases not matched to a gene; V was cut back by 7 bases and J by 5 bases. From germline, CDR1 is LNHDA and CDR2 SQIVND (reference sequence). This CDR3 is CASTRGLRYGYTF. The CDR3 nucleotides are TGTGCCAGTACCAGGGGGCTCAGGTATGGCTACACCTTC.

The genes are TRBV5-1 and TRBJ1-4; D possibly corresponds to TRBD1 (6 bases). Trimming removed 4 bases from V and 4 bases from J, with 14 bases in between. Germline V CDR1 and CDR2: SGHRS, YFSETQ. The CDR3 runs to 15 residues. CDR3 residues: CASSPEDSINEKLFF. CDR3 coding DNA: TGCGCCAGCAGCCCTGAGGACAGCATTAATGAAAAACTGTTTTTT.

V usage is TRBV5-5 and J usage is TRBJ1-1; maybe TRBD1 (6 bases). Germline V gene sequence: CDR1 SGHKS, CDR2 YYEKEE (reference sequence). The CDR3 spans 15 residues. Trimming pared 0 bases from V and 4 bases from J, leaving 13 bases between. The CDR3 DNA reads TGTGCCAGCAGCTTGGACGGGGGGCTGGTCACTGAAGCTTTCTTT. Protein sequence: CASSLDGGLVTEAFF.

The chain links TRBV4-1 to TRBJ1-6; D possibly corresponds to TRBD1 (6 bases). V was trimmed by 0 bases and J by 14 bases, leaving 14 bases between them. CDR1 and CDR2 (germline): MGHRA, YSYEKL. This CDR3 contains 14 residues. The CDR3: CASSQDRDTSSLHF. The CDR3, as DNA: TGCGCCAGCAGCCAAGATCGGGACACCTCATCCCTCCACTTT.

A few counts support this clone. This chain connects TRBV13 to TRBJ2-1, with TRBD2 identical over 8 bases. The CDR3 consists of 16 residues. V shed 5 bases and J 1 base; nucleotides not matched to a gene: 7. Germline CDR1 PRHDT, CDR2 FYEKMQ (reference sequence). The DNA for the CDR3 is TGTGCCAGCAGCCCACTGGGCGGGGGGTCCTACAATGAGCAGTTCTTC. Protein: CASSPLGGGSYNEQFF.

V and J are TRBV7-2 and TRBJ1-1; D is perhaps TRBD1 (5 bases). Germline CDR1 SGHTA, CDR2 FQGNSA. This CDR3 spans 13 amino acids. Trimming stripped 5 bases from V and 5 bases from J, with 12 bases between. The CDR3 DNA sequence: TGTGCCAGCAGCACCCGACAGAGAACTGAAGCTTTCTTT. It is translated as CASSTRQRTEAFF.

The genes are TRBV7-9 and TRBJ2-2, with D possibly matching TRBD1 (5 bases). Germline V gives CDR1 SEHNR, CDR2 FQNEAQ (reference sequence). V was pared by 5 bases and J by 7 bases, with 17 bases between. The CDR3 totals 15 residues. The CDR3 here is CASSLGLAGLGELFF. The DNA for the CDR3 is TGTGCCAGCAGCCTAGGTCTGGCAGGGCTCGGGGAGCTGTTTTTT.

The gene calls are TRBV11-2 and TRBJ1-3; the D is unclear. The CDR3 is made up of 14 amino acids. The germline CDR1 and CDR2 sequences are SGHAT and FQNNGV. V lost 2 bases to trimming and J lost 0 bases, with 5 bases between them. CDR3 bases: TGTGCCAGCAGCTTATCCCGCTCTGGAAACACCATATATTTT. Translating it yields CASSLSRSGNTIYF.

This rearrangement joins TRBV5-1 to TRBJ1-4, with D perhaps TRBD1 (6 bases). The germline V and J ends were trimmed by 1 base and 7 bases, with 14 bases remaining between them. In germline, CDR1 is SGHRS, CDR2 YFSETQ. The CDR3 spans 15 residues. As DNA, the CDR3 is TGCGCCAGCAGCTTGCAGGGGTATTTGGGTGAAAAACTGTTTTTT. Its protein is CASSLQGYLGEKLFF.

The chain joins TRBV4-3 to TRBJ1-6; no reliable D call. Germline CDR1 LGHNA, CDR2 YSLEER. V was clipped by 1 base and J by 7 bases, with 11 bases between them. The CDR3 is 15 amino acids. The CDR3 reads CASSQVGQTNSPLHF. CDR3 DNA: TGCGCCAGCAGCCAAGTTGGTCAGACAAATTCACCCCTCCACTTT.

V gene TRBV18 combines with J gene TRBJ1-5; no clear D. Trimming pared 0 bases from V and 4 bases from J, leaving 22 bases between. Germline V gene data show CDR1 as KGHSH and CDR2 as LQKENI. CDR3 length: 19 amino acids. The CDR3 loop reads CASSPPFGRETRRNQPQHF. The CDR3 nucleotides are TGTGCCAGCTCACCACCCTTCGGGAGAGAGACTCGTCGGAATCAGCCCCAGCATTTT. Drawing the rest from reference TRBV18 and TRBJ1-5, the complete variable domain is NAGVMQNPRHLVRRRGQEARLRCSPMKGHSHVYWYRQLPEEGLKFMVYLQKENIIDESGMPKERFSAEFPKEGPSILRIQQVVRGDSAAYFCASSPPFGRETRRNQPQHFGDGTRLSIL.

The chain has TRBV7-9 and TRBJ2-7; 10 positions agree with TRBD1. Losses at the gene ends were 5 bases for V and 2 bases for J; bases not matched to a gene: 6. The CDR3 has 15 residues. Germline V gene lookup returns CDR1 SEHNR and CDR2 FQNEAQ (reference sequence). In DNA, the CDR3 is TGTGCCAGCAGCCTGGGACAGGGGACAACCTACGAGCAGTACTTC. Encoded protein: CASSLGQGTTYEQYF.

V gene TRBV19 combines with J gene TRBJ1-1; D may be TRBD1 (5 bases). The CDR3 sequence is 13 residues long. Germline V gene sequence: CDR1 LNHDA, CDR2 SQIVND (reference sequence). Trimming left V 5 bases short and J 2 bases short, with 9 bases between. CDR3 nucleotides: TGTGCCAGTAGTTCCGGACAAAACACTGAAGCTTTCTTT. Its translation: CASSSGQNTEAFF.

This sequence joins TRBV4-2 and TRBJ1-1; the match to TRBD1 covers 7 bases. CDR1 LGHNA and CDR2 YNFKEQ come from the germline V gene. The CDR3 spans 15 residues. Losses at the gene ends were 1 base for V and 3 bases for J; bases not matched to a gene: 5. CDR3 bases: TGTGCCAGCAGCCAAGTGGTTCAGGGGGACACTGAAGCTTTCTTT. It translates to CASSQVVQGDTEAFF.

This clone was seen at least ten times. V and J are TRBV6-5 and TRBJ2-6; the match to TRBD1 covers 7 bases. This CDR3 has 16 residues. The germline gives CDR1 MNHEY, CDR2 SVGAGI. Losses at the gene ends were 4 bases for V and 0 bases for J; bases not matched to a gene: 3. CDR3: CASSLTGASGANVLTF. The CDR3 region has the DNA TGTGCCAGCAGTTTAACAGGGGCCTCTGGGGCCAACGTCCTGACTTTC.

About this clone: The same CDR3 arises from other DNA sequences in this sample as well. The chain combines TRBV6-1 with TRBJ1-3, with TRBD1 matching 7 bases. CDR3 size: 15 residues. V was clipped by 8 bases and J by 0 bases; unmatched bases: 7. Germline loops: CDR1 MNHNS, CDR2 SASEGT. The CDR3 DNA reads as TGTGCCAGCCGTCCTGGGACAGCCTCTGGAAACACCATATATTTT. Its protein product is CASRPGTASGNTIYF.

This clone has a handful of counts. The CDR3 loop reads CSADAGNTIYF. DNA of the CDR3: TGCAGCGCTGACGCTGGAAACACCATATATTTT. The chain recombines TRBV29-1 with TRBJ1-3, with D unresolved. CDR3 length: 11 amino acids. Germline V CDR1 and CDR2: SQVTM, ANQGSEA. Trimming took 7 bases from V and 2 from J, leaving 6 bases between them.

This chain joins TRBV18 and TRBJ1-1; possible D gene TRBD1, 5 bases. Germline V gene sequence: CDR1 KGHSH, CDR2 LQKENI. Trimming pared 5 bases from V and 0 bases from J, leaving 10 bases between. The CDR3 spans 14 residues. Here the CDR3 reads CASSDSSMNTEAFF. The CDR3 nucleotides read TGTGCCAGCTCAGACAGTAGCATGAACACTGAAGCTTTCTTT.

The rearrangement links TRBV30 to TRBJ2-5; D gene ambiguous. CDR3 length: 12 amino acids. Germline values: CDR1 GTSNPN, CDR2 SVGIG (reference sequence). Deletions cut 4 bases from V and 9 bases from J, with 15 bases between. This chain's CDR3 is CAWTGQFSPQYF. The CDR3, as DNA: TGTGCCTGGACTGGGCAGTTCAGTCCCCAGTACTTC.

This chain links TRBV10-3 with TRBJ1-1; TRBD1 aligns across 9 bases. V gave up 7 bases and J gave up 5 bases; unmatched junction bases: 8. This CDR3 has 14 residues. CDR1 and CDR2 from the germline V gene are ENHRY and SYGVKD. The CDR3 coding sequence is TGTGCCATCAAGGACAGGGGACAAGGGACTGAAGCTTTCTTT. This codes for CAIKDRGQGTEAFF.

This clone occurred a few times. The J gene is TRBJ1-1, the V gene TRBV2; D might be TRBD1 (5 bases). The germline gives CDR1 SNHLY, CDR2 FYNNEI. The CDR3 runs to 15 residues. V was trimmed by 5 bases and J by 2 bases, leaving 15 bases between them. The CDR3 bases are TGTGCCAGCAGTAATGGGGGGGAAGATAACACTGAAGCTTTCTTT. It codes for CASSNGGEDNTEAFF.

This clone turned up a few times. The CDR3 spells CASRRTFQETQYF. In DNA form, the CDR3 reads TGTGCCAGCAGACGGACATTCCAAGAGACCCAGTACTTC. The J gene is TRBJ2-5, the V gene TRBV7-2; tentatively, D is TRBD1 (5 bases). The germline CDR1 and CDR2 sequences are SGHTA and FQGNSA. Trimming removed 6 bases at V and 1 base at J, with 9 bases between. The CDR3 has 13 amino acids.

This clone appeared a few times. The chain recombines TRBV6-5 with TRBJ1-5, with a weak D call TRBD1 (5 bases). CDR3 length: 14 amino acids. Trimming pared 5 bases from V and 8 bases from J, leaving 16 bases between. Per the germline V gene, CDR1 is MNHEY and CDR2 is SVGAGI. In nucleotides, the CDR3 is TGTGCCAGCAGTCAATCCGGGGGGTTGGAGCCCCAGCATTTT. This encodes CASSQSGGLEPQHF.